This T cell receptor beta chain was identified in a study of cytomegalovirus exposure and HLA in healthy donors. For this clone: Its specificity is unknown.

This PCR relied on a set of 60 Vbeta primers and 13 Jbeta primers. Profiled with immunoSEQ multiplex PCR; TCRdb holds only in-frame clones, not every one. The table lists some 190,000 clones, 70% to 90% of them singletons. Germline CDR1 reads MRHNA; CDR2 reads SNTAGT. The ends lost 6 bases at V and 1 base at J; junction bases unmatched: 5. The CDR3 loop spans 14 amino acids. General study points: A list of 150 to 200 TCR beta chains associated with cytomegalovirus was given.

The rearrangement joins TRBV6-4 to TRBJ1-1; 7 bases are shared with TRBD1. Source material: PBMCs. The TCR was taken from a woman aged 18-35 years in good health and CMV-seronegative. CDR3 in DNA: TGTGCCAGCAGCGCCGGGACAGCGAACACTGAAGCTTTCTTT. Amino acid sequence: CASSAGTANTEAFF.